Each of the 16 T cell receptor beta chains below was sequenced from the same sample in a study of T cells expressing NK-cell markers. TCRdb re-called the 5' RACE reads; every CDR3 protein appears as one record, without DNA. This listing includes about 380,000 distinct CDR3 sequences. Source material: blood T cells: a sorted CD56 or NKG2C T cell subset, CD4+ or CD8+ T cells, or bulk PBMC T cells (not recorded which). The receptors here all came from a man aged 18 to 69 in good health.

This sequence joins TRBV29-1 and TRBJ2-5; as DNA is missing, the TRBD1 call by TCRdb cannot be tested. The length of the CDR3 is 13 residues. Per the germline V gene, CDR1 is SQVTM and CDR2 is ANQGSEA. This chain's CDR3 is CSGTLQGVETQYF.

The CDR3 is CSARTGQGKGGYTF. This chain connects TRBV20-1 to TRBJ1-2; the TCRdb call, TRBD1, lacks DNA for checking. CDR1 and CDR2 (germline): DFQATT, SNEGSKA (reference sequence). CDR3 length: 14 amino acids.

The rearrangement links TRBV12-5 to TRBJ2-5; TCRdb's D call, TRBD1, is unchecked because there is no DNA. Looked up from germline, CDR1 is LGHNT and CDR2 is FRNRAP. The CDR3 extends over 15 amino acids. This CDR3 is CASGAGTGVEETQYF.

This chain links TRBV14 with TRBJ2-7; the D gene TCRdb calls, TRBD1, cannot be checked with no DNA. This CDR3 contains 16 residues. CDR1 and CDR2 from the germline V gene are SGHDN and FVKESK. The CDR3 region is CASSQGTVTLRCRQYF.

The chain is built from TRBV5-1 and TRBJ2-1; TCRdb outputs TRBD1, but without DNA this stays unchecked. This CDR3 comprises 14 residues. Germline V lookup: CDR1 SGHRS, CDR2 YFSETQ. The CDR3 reads CASSLISRGNEQFF.

The chain has TRBV12-3 or TRBV12-4 and TRBJ1-1; TCRdb's D call, TRBD1, is unchecked because there is no DNA. The CDR3 has 13 residues. The CDR3 region is CASSLDSHNEAFF.

The J gene is TRBJ2-2, the V gene TRBV4-2; TCRdb proposes TRBD1, but this gene call is untestable without DNA. The germline gives CDR1 LGHNA, CDR2 YNFKEQ. The CDR3 spans 16 residues. The CDR3 sequence is CASSPSQVLNTGELFF.

CDR3 residues: CASSPEQGRETQYF. The chain couples TRBV5-1 to TRBJ2-5; with no DNA, the TCRdb D assignment of TRBD2 cannot be verified. CDR1 and CDR2 from the germline V gene are SGHRS and YFSETQ. The CDR3 loop spans 14 amino acids.

The CDR3 sequence is CASSSSARTGFRGANVLTF. The V gene is TRBV6-5, the J gene TRBJ2-6; without DNA, the TCRdb call of TRBD1 cannot be checked. The CDR3 contains 19 residues. Germline V gene data show CDR1 as MNHEY and CDR2 as SVGAGI.

V and J are TRBV7-6 and TRBJ2-7; TCRdb's D call, TRBD1, is unchecked because there is no DNA. This CDR3 has 14 residues. Germline CDR1 reads SGHVS; CDR2 reads FNYEAQ. The CDR3 is CASSRTPGRYEQYF. Based on the CDR3 plus reference TRBV7-6 and TRBJ2-7, the full variable domain is GAGVSQSPRYKVTKRGQDVALRCDPISGHVSLYWYRQALGQGPEFLTYFNYEAQQDKSGLPNDRFSAERPEGSISTLTIQRTEQRDSAMYRCASSRTPGRYEQYFGPGTRLTVT.

The J gene is TRBJ2-3, the V gene TRBV12-3 or TRBV12-4; the TRBD1 assignment by TCRdb is unverifiable without DNA. The CDR3 spans 17 residues. CDR3 loop: CASSLFRNGAGADTQYF.

This chain connects TRBV29-1 to TRBJ1-2; TCRdb calls TRBD1, which cannot be checked without DNA. The CDR3 is 13 residues long. The germline gives CDR1 SQVTM, CDR2 ANQGSEA. The chain's CDR3 is CSVGRQGAYGYTF.

The CDR3 region is CASSEVGGLRGEQYF. V is TRBV2 and J is TRBJ2-7; TCRdb's D call of TRBD2 is untestable without DNA. Germline values: CDR1 SNHLY, CDR2 FYNNEI. The CDR3 totals 15 residues.

This rearrangement joins TRBV5-1 to TRBJ2-1. CDR1 and CDR2 (germline): SGHRS, YFSETQ. The CDR3 consists of 17 residues. The CDR3 loop reads CASSLGVTRGLYNEQFF. The whole variable domain, filled in from reference TRBV5-1 and TRBJ2-1, reads KAGVTQTPRYLIKTRGQQVTLSCSPISGHRSVSWYQQTPGQGLQFLFEYFSETQRNKGNFPGRFSGRQFSNSRSEMNVSTLELGDSALYLCASSLGVTRGLYNEQFFGPGTRLTVL.

V is TRBV19 and J is TRBJ1-5. The CDR3 extends over 14 amino acids. Germline values: CDR1 LNHDA, CDR2 SQIVND (reference sequence). This CDR3 reads CASRAAASNQPQHF.

The chain couples TRBV5-6 to TRBJ1-2. The V gene's germline CDR1 is SGHDT and CDR2 YYEEEE. The CDR3 runs 12 residues. CDR3: CASSLGRGGYTF.